This T cell receptor (beta chain) was obtained from a study of T cell responses to AZD1222 COVID-19 vaccine. Study-wide points: The sample set comprised mostly white British donors with more females, and clonal diversity was possibly underestimated. At 160-218 and 743-854, vaccine-associated CD4 TCRs were dominant, and they spanned spike.

The method was immunoSEQ multiplex PCR; TCRdb's version includes in-frame clones alone and lacks a portion of them. Among about 130,000 clones listed, about nine tenths were seen once. Comments on this clone: Antigen specificity is unknown.

Trimming shortened V by 2 bases and J by 2 bases, and 13 bases separated the two germline ends. CDR3 length equals 16 residues. Germline CDR1 is SGHTA and CDR2 is FQGNSA. The genes are TRBV7-2 and TRBJ1-3; D unresolved. The sample was peripheral blood, taken 28 days after the second AZD1222 dose. The TCR comes from an adult who received the AZD1222 COVID-19 vaccine. The CDR3 is CASSLKFENTGNTIYF. Here the CDR3 DNA reads TGTGCCAGCAGCTTAAAGTTTGAGAATACTGGAAACACCATATATTTT.